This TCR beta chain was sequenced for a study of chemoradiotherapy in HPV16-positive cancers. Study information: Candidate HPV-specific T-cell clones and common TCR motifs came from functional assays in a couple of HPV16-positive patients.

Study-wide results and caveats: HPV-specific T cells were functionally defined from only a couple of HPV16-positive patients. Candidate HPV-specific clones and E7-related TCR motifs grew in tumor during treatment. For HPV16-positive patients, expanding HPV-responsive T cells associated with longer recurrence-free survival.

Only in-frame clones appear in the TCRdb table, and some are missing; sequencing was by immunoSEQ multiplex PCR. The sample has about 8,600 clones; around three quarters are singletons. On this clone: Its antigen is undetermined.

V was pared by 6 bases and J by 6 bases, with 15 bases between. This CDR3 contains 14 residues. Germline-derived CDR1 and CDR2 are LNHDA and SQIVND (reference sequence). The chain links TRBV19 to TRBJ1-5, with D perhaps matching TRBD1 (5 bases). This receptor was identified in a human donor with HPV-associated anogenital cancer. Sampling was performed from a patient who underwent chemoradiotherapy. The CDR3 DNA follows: TGTGCCAGTAGATGGACATCGCCCACTCAGCCCCAGCATTTT. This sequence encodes CASRWTSPTQPQHF. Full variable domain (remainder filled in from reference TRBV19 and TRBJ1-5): DGGITQSPKYLFRKEGQNVTLSCEQNLNHDAMYWYRQDPGQGLRLIYYSQIVNDFQKGDIAEGYSVSREKKESFPLTVTSAQKNPTAFYLCASRWTSPTQPQHFGDGTRLSIL.